Below, 28 T cell receptor beta chains from the same sample are listed, as sequenced in a study of blood T cell repertoires in COVID-19. Only in-frame clones appear in the TCRdb table, and some are missing; sequencing was by immunoSEQ multiplex PCR. The sample has under 250,000 clones; 75% to 85% are singletons. Sequencing input: PBMCs or T cells enriched from blood (not recorded which). These receptors originate from a woman in her forties or fifties with acute COVID-19.

On this clone: Within the sample, other DNA sequences also encode this same CDR3. The chain employs TRBV30 and TRBJ1-5, with 8 bases matching TRBD1. CDR1 is GTSNPN, CDR2 SVGIG, per germline (reference sequence). There are 15 residues in the CDR3. Trimming took 0 bases from V and 1 from J; bases not matched to a gene: 2. CDR3: CAWSVRTGSNQPQHF. The CDR3 region has the DNA TGTGCCTGGAGTGTACGGACAGGGAGCAATCAGCCCCAGCATTTT. The full variable domain, with the rest looked up from reference TRBV30 and TRBJ1-5, is SQTIHQWPATLVQPVGSPLSLECTVEGTSNPNLYWYRQAAGRGLQLLFYSVGIGQISSEVPQNLSASRPQDRQFILSSKKLLLSDSGFYLCAWSVRTGSNQPQHFGDGTRLSIL.

This chain uses TRBV7-9 with TRBJ1-5; D remains ambiguous. The CDR3 runs to 13 residues. Germline CDR1 is SEHNR and CDR2 is FQNEAQ (reference sequence). V was shortened by 1 base and J by 7 bases, with 8 bases between the two germline ends. CDR3 sequence reads: CASSLDEGQPQHF. CDR3 nucleotide sequence: TGTGCCAGCAGCTTAGATGAGGGACAGCCCCAGCATTTT.

The V gene is TRBV10-3, the J gene TRBJ1-1, with a possible D match to TRBD1 (5 bases). Per the germline V gene, CDR1 is ENHRY and CDR2 is SYGVKD. This CDR3 region has 13 residues. Trimming cost V 3 bases and J 4 bases, with 9 bases left between them. The CDR3 here is CAISDQGFTEAFF. As DNA, the CDR3 is TGTGCCATCAGTGACCAGGGATTCACTGAAGCTTTCTTT.

This clone has just a few counts. The V call is TRBV3-1 (or the pseudogene TRBV3-2), the J call TRBJ2-7; D gene ambiguous. V lost 3 bases to trimming and J lost 0 bases, with 3 bases between them. Per germline, CDR1 LGHDT and CDR2 YNNKEL (reference sequence). The CDR3 is 12 residues long. The CDR3: CASSQSSYEQYF. The CDR3 coding sequence is TGTGCCAGCAGCCAGAGCTCCTACGAGCAGTACTTC.

J is TRBJ1-1 and V is TRBV10-3, with TRBD1 identical over 7 bases. Unmatched junction bases numbered 7, after V lost 0 bases and J lost 3 bases. The CDR3 has 16 amino acids. The germline V gene has CDR1 ENHRY and CDR2 SYGVKD. CDR3 residues: CAISESQTGTHTEAFF. CDR3 coding DNA: TGTGCCATCAGTGAGTCGCAGACAGGGACCCACACTGAAGCTTTCTTT.

The genes are TRBV9 and TRBJ1-3; D gene uncertain. The CDR3 spans 15 residues. Trimming removed 0 bases from V and 2 bases from J, with 9 bases in between. Germline V gene sequence: CDR1 SGDLS, CDR2 YYNGEE. CDR3 nucleotide sequence: TGTGCCAGCAGCGTAGTTGGAGGTACTGGAAACACCATATATTTT. Its translation: CASSVVGGTGNTIYF.

The chain carries TRBV9 and TRBJ1-1, with 8 bases matching TRBD1. CDR3 length: 16 amino acids. Germline CDR1 SGDLS, CDR2 YYNGEE. Trimming at V came to 0 bases and at J to 0 bases, leaving 4 bases not matched to a gene. The CDR3 DNA reads as TGTGCCAGCAGCGTAGGACAGGGGTCCATGAACACTGAAGCTTTCTTT. This gives the protein CASSVGQGSMNTEAFF.

The rearrangement joins TRBV3-1 (or the pseudogene TRBV3-2) to TRBJ1-3; no firm D call. In germline, CDR1 is LGHDT, CDR2 YNNKEL (reference sequence). This CDR3 region has 14 residues. The V end was cut by 5 bases, the J end by 4 bases, with 12 bases between. CDR3 sequence reads: CASSYFEKGNTIYF. CDR3 DNA sequence: TGTGCCAGCAGCTATTTTGAGAAAGGAAACACCATATATTTT.

The gene calls are TRBV5-4 and TRBJ1-2; D remains ambiguous. This CDR3 is built from 14 residues. The V end lost 0 bases, the J end lost 7 bases, and 13 bases lay between the germline ends. Germline assignment: CDR1 SGHNT and CDR2 YYREEE (reference sequence). The CDR3 DNA reads TGTGCCAGCAGCTTGGGGCGGCGTGAGGCTGGCTACACCTTC. Encoded protein: CASSLGRREAGYTF.

There are a few counts of this clone. The rearrangement joins TRBV9 to TRBJ1-3, with D possibly matching TRBD1 (6 bases). This CDR3 contains 17 residues. Germline CDR1 reads SGDLS; CDR2 reads YYNGEE. V lost 0 bases, J lost 0 bases, and 13 bases lay in between. The chain's CDR3 is CASSVDPGAISGNTIYF. The CDR3 DNA is TGTGCCAGCAGCGTAGACCCAGGGGCCATCTCTGGAAACACCATATATTTT. The whole variable domain, filled in from reference TRBV9 and TRBJ1-3, reads DSGVTQTPKHLITATGQRVTLRCSPRSGDLSVYWYQQSLDQGLQFLIQYYNGEERAKGNILERFSAQQFPDLHSELNLSSLELGDSALYFCASSVDPGAISGNTIYFGEGSWLTVV.

The chain couples TRBV9 to TRBJ2-2, with D unclear. CDR3 size: 13 residues. The germline gives CDR1 SGDLS, CDR2 YYNGEE. Trimming took 0 bases from V and 6 from J, leaving 6 bases between them. The CDR3 here is CASSVDLAGELFF. In DNA, the CDR3 is TGTGCCAGCAGCGTAGATCTCGCCGGGGAGCTGTTTTTT.

The CDR3 loop is CASSLRGTEAFF. DNA for the CDR3: TGTGCCAGCAGCTTGAGGGGGACTGAAGCTTTCTTT. The chain has TRBV11-1 and TRBJ1-1; D perhaps matches TRBD1 (6 bases). In germline, CDR1 is SGHAT, CDR2 FQDESV (reference sequence). This CDR3 comprises 12 residues. The V end lost 3 bases, the J end lost 5 bases, and 7 bases lay between the germline ends.

This clone was found a few times. The rearrangement links TRBV19 to TRBJ1-2, with a tentative D call TRBD1 (6 bases). Germline V CDR1 and CDR2: LNHDA, SQIVND (reference sequence). This CDR3 contains 14 residues. V was trimmed by 6 bases and J by 4 bases, leaving 15 bases between them. The DNA for the CDR3 is TGTGCCAGTAGGCCGGGGGGGCCGAGCTATGGCTACACCTTC. Translated, it gives CASRPGGPSYGYTF. Supplemented by reference TRBV19 and TRBJ1-2, the full variable domain reads DGGITQSPKYLFRKEGQNVTLSCEQNLNHDAMYWYRQDPGQGLRLIYYSQIVNDFQKGDIAEGYSVSREKKESFPLTVTSAQKNPTAFYLCASRPGGPSYGYTFGSGTRLTVV.

The chain carries TRBV9 and TRBJ2-1; D not resolved. This CDR3 is built from 13 residues. Trimming stripped 2 bases from V and 6 bases from J, with 9 bases between. In germline, CDR1 is SGDLS, CDR2 YYNGEE. CDR3 amino acids: CASSVPPVNEQFF. The CDR3 DNA follows: TGTGCCAGCAGCGTGCCCCCGGTCAATGAGCAGTTCTTC.

A single count supports this clone. This chain uses TRBV3-1 (or the pseudogene TRBV3-2) with TRBJ2-5; a weak D match, TRBD1 (6 bases). From germline, CDR1 is LGHDT and CDR2 YNNKEL (reference sequence). The length of the CDR3 is 14 residues. The ends were cut back, 1 base at V and 4 bases at J, with 10 bases in the middle. The CDR3 is CASSQVVTGETQYF. DNA of the CDR3: TGTGCCAGCAGCCAAGTGGTGACAGGAGAGACCCAGTACTTC.

To note about this clone: The same CDR3 is also encoded by other DNA sequences in this sample. The chain carries TRBV5-1 and TRBJ1-1, with a possible D match to TRBD1 (5 bases). The CDR3 runs to 14 residues. The V gene lost 1 base and the J gene lost 0 bases, with 7 bases spanning the gap. Per germline, CDR1 SGHRS and CDR2 YFSETQ. CDR3 region: CASSLTGVNTEAFF. CDR3 bases: TGCGCCAGCAGCTTGACAGGTGTGAACACTGAAGCTTTCTTT. The variable domain in full, with the rest retrieved from reference TRBV5-1 and TRBJ1-1, is KAGVTQTPRYLIKTRGQQVTLSCSPISGHRSVSWYQQTPGQGLQFLFEYFSETQRNKGNFPGRFSGRQFSNSRSEMNVSTLELGDSALYLCASSLTGVNTEAFFGQGTRLTVV.

The chain carries TRBV5-1 and TRBJ1-6; 9 positions match TRBD1. The CDR3 contains 15 residues. The junction had 8 bases not matched to a gene; V was cut back by 4 bases and J by 9 bases. Germline V CDR1 and CDR2: SGHRS, YFSETQ. The DNA for the CDR3 is TGCGCCAGCAGCCTGATGGGACAGGGCGGTTCACCCCTCCACTTT. Its protein is CASSLMGQGGSPLHF.

V is TRBV27 and J is TRBJ2-2, with 9 nucleotides matching TRBD1. Germline loops: CDR1 MNHEY, CDR2 SMNVEV (reference sequence). Germline trimming cut 6 bases from V and 8 bases from J; bases unmatched to any gene: 4. The CDR3 loop spans 13 amino acids. The CDR3 sequence is CASRGTGLGELFF. In DNA, the CDR3 is TGTGCCAGCAGGGGGACAGGGCTAGGGGAGCTGTTTTTT.

The chain links TRBV5-8 to TRBJ2-1; D possibly corresponds to TRBD1 (6 bases). V lost 3 bases and J lost 3, with 13 bases in between. The germline V gene has CDR1 SGHTS and CDR2 YDEGEE. The CDR3 loop spans 15 amino acids. The CDR3 sequence is CASSSTGSRYNEQFF. The CDR3 DNA is TGTGCCAGCAGCTCTACAGGGTCCCGCTACAATGAGCAGTTCTTC.

The rearrangement uses TRBV2 and TRBJ2-2; 7 bases agree with TRBD2. The CDR3 totals 16 residues. After removal of 6 bases from V and 5 bases from J, the junction contained 12 bases not matched to a gene. Germline V gene data show CDR1 as SNHLY and CDR2 as FYNNEI. This CDR3 is CASSATSVPGTGELFF. CDR3 bases: TGTGCCAGCAGCGCCACTAGCGTACCAGGGACCGGGGAGCTGTTTTTT.

The chain combines TRBV6-2 or TRBV6-3 with TRBJ2-1; TRBD2 matches 8 bases. The V segment lost 4 bases and the J segment 0 bases; nucleotides outside the gene matches: 17. This CDR3 region has 20 residues. Germline V gene sequence: CDR1 MNHEY, CDR2 SVGEGT. DNA of the CDR3: TGTGCCAGCAGTTTCCTGACTAAGCGGGGGACCCTGGGCTCCTACAATGAGCAGTTCTTC. Its protein is CASSFLTKRGTLGSYNEQFF.

The CDR3 bases are TGCGCCAGCAGCCCAGGGACAGGGCGCTATGGCTACACCTTC. Translating gives CASSPGTGRYGYTF. J is TRBJ1-2 and V is TRBV5-1; 9 bases line up with TRBD1. J was trimmed by 4 bases and V by 4 bases; bases with no gene match: 5. CDR1 is SGHRS, CDR2 YFSETQ, per germline. The CDR3 sequence is 14 residues long.

The chain couples TRBV4-3 to TRBJ2-7, with D perhaps matching TRBD1 (6 bases). The CDR3 spans 19 residues. Trimming left V 0 bases short and J 0 bases short, with 21 bases between. Germline CDR1 is LGHNA and CDR2 is YSLEER. The CDR3 protein is CASSQDRGGGRSSSYEQYF. In DNA, the CDR3 is TGCGCCAGCAGCCAAGATAGAGGGGGTGGCAGAAGTTCCTCCTACGAGCAGTACTTC.

This sequence joins TRBV30 and TRBJ2-1; 7 bases fit TRBD1. The CDR3 sequence is 15 residues long. The germline V gene encodes CDR1 GTSNPN and CDR2 SVGIG (reference sequence). The J segment lost 3 bases and the V segment lost 3 bases, leaving 8 bases of the junction unmatched. CDR3 region: CAWSPTGVDYNEQFF. The CDR3 nucleotides read TGTGCCTGGAGCCCAACAGGGGTTGACTACAATGAGCAGTTCTTC.

The chain carries TRBV5-5 and TRBJ1-6; D possibly corresponds to TRBD1 (6 bases). Trimming pared 2 bases from V and 9 bases from J, leaving 9 bases between. The V gene's germline CDR1 is SGHKS and CDR2 YYEKEE (reference sequence). This CDR3 region has 13 residues. CDR3 sequence reads: CASSFGQTSPLHF. DNA for the CDR3: TGTGCCAGCAGCTTCGGACAGACTTCACCCCTCCACTTT.

This clone has just a few counts. V usage is TRBV7-2 and J usage is TRBJ1-1; perhaps TRBD1 as D (6 bases). Trimming pared 0 bases from V and 4 bases from J, leaving 18 bases between. There are 17 residues in the CDR3. Germline V gives CDR1 SGHTA, CDR2 FQGNSA. The CDR3 sequence: CASSLAPSGGFGTEAFF. The CDR3 nucleotides read TGTGCCAGCAGCTTAGCGCCGTCGGGGGGCTTTGGCACTGAAGCTTTCTTT.

V is TRBV6-4 and J is TRBJ2-3, with a tentative D call TRBD2 (5 bases). Germline V gene data show CDR1 as MRHNA and CDR2 as SNTAGT. Trimming took 5 bases from V and 2 from J, leaving 8 bases between them. The CDR3 spans 13 residues. CDR3 DNA sequence: TGTGCCAGCAGTAGCGGAGACACAGATACGCAGTATTTT. Protein sequence: CASSSGDTDTQYF.

V usage is TRBV6-5 and J usage is TRBJ1-4; 9 positions match TRBD1. CDR1 MNHEY and CDR2 SVGAGI come from the germline V gene. Trimming took 6 bases from V and 8 from J; bases not matched to a gene: 1. CDR3 length equals 12 residues. Written as DNA, the CDR3 is TGTGCCAGCAGGGGGACAGGGGAAAAACTGTTTTTT. Encoded protein: CASRGTGEKLFF.